These T cell receptor beta chains were read from a single sample in a study of response to subunit inactivated influenza vaccine. MiXCR, run by TCRdb on the RT-PCR reads, gives a single entry per CDR3 protein. This table holds a few hundred thousand distinct CDR3 sequences, 13% to 15% found once. The sequenced sample was PBMCs from blood, obtained 11 to 12 days after vaccination. These receptors were taken from a man aged 50 or older who received an inactivated influenza vaccine. Each CDR3 is given with its conserved first and last residue. The D gene is left open where the match is weak. Clone size is not always given. Where it is, it says once, few, many or a class for expanded clones.

d_call clone_size j_call v_call cdr3_nt cdr3_aa
. few TRBJ2-7 TRBV7-2 TGTGCCAGCAGCCGGGACACGAGCTCCTACGAGCAGTACTTC CASSRDTSSYEQYF
TRBD1 . TRBJ1-6 TRBV5-5 TGTGCCAGCAGCTTGGAGACAGGGGAGTTTTCACCCCTCCACTTT CASSLETGEFSPLHF
. . TRBJ2-7 TRBV6-5 TGTGCCAGCAGTTACGAGCGCCCCTTCTACGAGCAGTACTTC CASSYERPFYEQYF
. few TRBJ2-7 TRBV27 TGTGCCAGCAGATTCAGGGCGGTTGGTGGCGACGAGCAGTACTTC CASRFRAVGGDEQYF
TRBD2 few TRBJ2-7 TRBV6-4 TGTGCCAGCAGTGACCCCAGGCGGGGGTGGGAGTCCTACGAGCAGTACTTC CASSDPRRGWESYEQYF
TRBD2 few TRBJ2-7 TRBV7-2 TGTGCCAGCAGCACGCCGGGACTAGCGGTCTACGAGCAGTACTTC CASSTPGLAVYEQYF
. few TRBJ2-7 TRBV20-1 TGCAGTGCCGCCCACCTGAGGACCGTCGGTCACGAGCAGTACTTC CSAAHLRTVGHEQYF
TRBD1 few TRBJ1-1 TRBV13 TGTGCCAGCAGCCGAGGGACAGGTAAATCCACTGAAGCTTTCTTT CASSRGTGKSTEAFF
TRBD1 few TRBJ2-1 TRBV5-6 TGTGCCAGCAGCTTGGCGGGACAGAGCTCCTACAATGAGCAGTTCTTC CASSLAGQSSYNEQFF
. . TRBJ2-5 TRBV5-1 TGCGCCAGCAGCTTGGCCAGGGGAGCAGAGACCCAGTACTTC CASSLARGAETQYF
. few TRBJ1-2 TRBV6-5 TGTGCCAGCAGGGGGGCTGCCCTGGGCTACACCTTC CASRGAALGYTF
TRBD1 few TRBJ2-2 TRBV10-3 TGTGCCATCAGCCGGGACAGGGAAGGCGGGGAGCTGTTTTTT CAISRDREGGELFF
TRBD1 . TRBJ1-2 TRBV12-3/TRBV12-4 TGTGCCAGCAGTTTAAGGACAGGGAATGGCTACACCTTC CASSLRTGNGYTF
. many TRBJ1-5 TRBV5-1 TGCGCCAGCAGACCGGCACCGGATAGCAATCAGCCCCAGCATTTT CASRPAPDSNQPQHF
. . TRBJ2-4 TRBV27 TGTGCCAGCAGTTTGACTATTACAAGGAACATTCAGTACTTC CASSLTITRNIQYF
TRBD1 . TRBJ1-5 TRBV29-1 TGCAGCGCTGGGGAGGGGGCTGGTCAGCCCCAGCATTTT CSAGEGAGQPQHF
. . TRBJ2-2 TRBV30 TGTGCCTGGAGGAGGGGAGACACCGGAACCGGGGAGCTGTTTTTT CAWRRGDTGTGELFF
TRBD2 . TRBJ2-1 TRBV20-1 TGCAGTGCCCCTAGAGCGCGAGCGGTAGCGGGTATTGAGCAGTTCTTC CSAPRARAVAGIEQFF
. few TRBJ2-2 TRBV3-1 TGTGCCAGCAGCCAAGTGGCATTCGAGAGGGGGACCGGGGAGCTGTTTTTT CASSQVAFERGTGELFF
TRBD2 few TRBJ2-7 TRBV20-1 TGCAGTGCTAGAGATGGGGCTAGCGGATACGAGCAGTACTTC CSARDGASGYEQYF
TRBD1 few TRBJ1-1 TRBV28 TGTGCCAGCGCCGGACAGGGGCGGTCCACTGAAGCTTTCTTT CASAGQGRSTEAFF
TRBD2 . TRBJ2-6 TRBV18 TGTGCCAGCTCAACAGCGGGAGCGGCCCCTGGGGCCAACGTCCTGACTTTC CASSTAGAAPGANVLTF
. few TRBJ1-1 TRBV7-2 TGTGCCAGCAGCTTAGGTGCAGGGGAGGCTGAAGCTTTCTTT CASSLGAGEAEAFF
. . TRBJ2-2 TRBV7-8 TGTGCCAGCAGCTTTTACGGGACGAACACCGGGGAGCTGTTTTTT CASSFYGTNTGELFF
TRBD1 . TRBJ1-5 TRBV10-3 TGTGCCATCAGCACGACAGGGGGCCATCAGCCCCAGCATTTT CAISTTGGHQPQHF
TRBD1 . TRBJ2-1 TRBV11-2 TGTGCCAGCACCAGGGCACAGGGGGCCTACAATGAGCAGTTCTTC CASTRAQGAYNEQFF
TRBD2 many TRBJ2-4 TRBV3-1 TGTGCCAGCAGACAAGGGACGGGGGGTGCCAAAAACATTCAGTACTTC CASRQGTGGAKNIQYF
. few TRBJ2-1 TRBV29-1 TGCAGCGTTCTCAGGGATTCCTACAATGAGCAGTTCTTC CSVLRDSYNEQFF
. few TRBJ2-5 TRBV5-1 TGCGCCAGCAGCTCTACTAGGGAAGAGACCCAGTACTTC CASSSTREETQYF
. few TRBJ2-5 TRBV11-2 TGTGCCAGCAGCTTAGTTCGGTCGACAGGATGGGTACAAGAGACCCAGTACTTC CASSLVRSTGWVQETQYF
TRBD1 few TRBJ2-4 TRBV10-3 TGTGCCATCAGTGAGAGGGACAGGGAACGGAAAAACATTCAGTACTTC CAISERDRERKNIQYF
. . TRBJ2-4 TRBV15 TGTGCCACCTCTGCCAATAGGGAAAACATTCAGTACTTC CATSANRENIQYF
. few TRBJ1-2 TRBV10-3 TGTGCCATCAGTGAGTCTGTTGGCAGGGTGGGCTATGGCTACACCTTC CAISESVGRVGYGYTF
. few TRBJ2-5 TRBV25-1 TGTGCCAGCAGTGAGGGTGGGCAAACTAAAGAGACCCAGTACTTC CASSEGGQTKETQYF
TRBD1 few TRBJ2-1 TRBV11-1 TGTGCCAGCAGCTTAGGATTTTTGCCGGGACAGCACTACAATGAGCAGTTCTTC CASSLGFLPGQHYNEQFF
TRBD1 . TRBJ2-2 TRBV5-6 TGTGCCAGCAGCCCCGACAGGGAACGAAACACCGGGGAGCTGTTTTTT CASSPDRERNTGELFF
. few TRBJ2-1 TRBV20-1 TGCAGTGCTCGGATGGGGGCTCCTGAGCAGTTCTTC CSARMGAPEQFF
. . TRBJ1-4 TRBV18 TGTGCCAGCTCAGCGTTAGCCCGACCAACTAATGAAAAACTGTTTTTT CASSALARPTNEKLFF
. few TRBJ1-1 TRBV29-1 TGCAGCGGCGTAAAGGGCCTGAACACTGAAGCTTTCTTT CSGVKGLNTEAFF
TRBD2 . TRBJ2-1 TRBV5-6 TGTGCCAGCAGCTTAGTTGACGGGAGGCGCGTTGAGCAGTTCTTC CASSLVDGRRVEQFF
TRBD2 few TRBJ2-7 TRBV29-1 TGCAGCGTTGCGCCGGGACTAGCGGGACCCTACGAGCAGTACTTC CSVAPGLAGPYEQYF
TRBD2 few TRBJ2-1 TRBV9 TGTGCCAGCAGCTCTAGCGGGGGGGCCTCCTTCGAGCAGTTCTTC CASSSSGGASFEQFF
TRBD2 . TRBJ2-3 TRBV12-3/TRBV12-4 TGTGCCAGCAGTCCTACACTAGGCACCGGGGGGTATACGCAGTATTTT CASSPTLGTGGYTQYF
TRBD2 . TRBJ2-7 TRBV6-2/TRBV6-3 TGTGCCAGCGGGTATAGTAGCGGGAGGGCCTACGAGCAGTACTTC CASGYSSGRAYEQYF
. . TRBJ1-3 TRBV6-1 TGTGCCAGCAGTGAAATTGTCGTGAACTCTGGAAACACCATATATTTT CASSEIVVNSGNTIYF
TRBD2 . TRBJ2-7 TRBV10-3 TGTGCCATCAGTGAAACGGGTAGCGGGAGGAGGAACGAGCAGTACTTC CAISETGSGRRNEQYF
. . TRBJ2-3 TRBV29-1 TGCAGCGTCGGGGGACAGGGGCAGGGACTAGCGACAGATACGCAGTATTTT CSVGGQGQGLATDTQYF
. few TRBJ2-1 TRBV9 TGTGCCAGCAGCGTAGAGGCAGCTTCCAATGAGCAGTTCTTC CASSVEAASNEQFF
. . TRBJ1-1 TRBV7-2 TGTGCCAGCAGCCGAGGACAGTTGAACACTGAAGCTTTCTTT CASSRGQLNTEAFF
. few TRBJ2-7 TRBV4-3 TGCGCCAGCAGCCAAGATTTGGACCCGCTCTACGAGCAGTACTTC CASSQDLDPLYEQYF
TRBD2 few TRBJ2-1 TRBV3-1 TGTGCCAGCAGCCAAGAGATAGCGGGTACCCTATACAATGAGCAGTTCTTC CASSQEIAGTLYNEQFF
. . TRBJ1-5 TRBV2 TGTGCCAGCAGTGAAAGGGGCAGGGGATACAATCAGCCCCAGCATTTT CASSERGRGYNQPQHF
. few TRBJ2-7 TRBV2 TGTGCCAGCAATGAGGGGGGTGGGGTGACGAAGCAGTACTTC CASNEGGGVTKQYF